These 7 T cell receptor beta chains came from one sample sequenced in a study of control samples from healthy donors and cancer patients. Profiled with immunoSEQ multiplex PCR; TCRdb holds only in-frame clones, not every one. The data show 120,000 or so clones, roughly 90% seen once. The specimen was blood. These receptors originate from a man in his forties or fifties in good health.

This chain joins TRBV28 and TRBJ2-7, with 9 bases lining up with TRBD1. Germline trimming cut 6 bases from V and 2 bases from J; bases unmatched to any gene: 8. In germline, CDR1 is MDHEN, CDR2 SYDVKM. This CDR3 comprises 15 residues. CDR3 sequence (DNA): TGTGCCAGCAGACTTGGGACAGGGCGGACCTACGAGCAGTACTTC. Its protein product is CASRLGTGRTYEQYF.

Here the CDR3 reads CASSLGVSGNTIYF. The CDR3, as DNA: TGTGCCAGCAGCTTAGGGGTCTCTGGAAACACCATATATTTT. The chain carries TRBV11-2 and TRBJ1-3; D is unclear. CDR3 size: 14 residues. Trimming removed 1 base from V and 0 bases from J, with 4 bases in between. The germline gives CDR1 SGHAT, CDR2 FQNNGV.

V and J are TRBV5-1 and TRBJ2-1; TRBD2 is a possible D gene (6 bases). The germline gives CDR1 SGHRS, CDR2 YFSETQ. V lost 4 bases, J lost 0 bases, and 14 bases lay in between. The CDR3 is made up of 16 amino acids. CDR3 nucleotide sequence: TGCGCCAGCAGCCCCGGGGCGGGGCCCTCCTACAATGAGCAGTTCTTC. This translates into CASSPGAGPSYNEQFF.

The CDR3 bases are TGTGCCAGCAGTTACAGTAGCAATCAGCCCCAGCATTTT. This translates into CASSYSSNQPQHF. The chain joins TRBV27 to TRBJ1-5; D not resolved. The CDR3 has 13 residues. V lost 4 bases to trimming and J lost 0 bases, with 4 bases between them. CDR1 MNHEY and CDR2 SMNVEV come from the germline V gene (reference sequence).

Of note for this clone: The junction departs from germline at one end; a sequencing error may be responsible. The V call is TRBV3-1 (or the pseudogene TRBV3-2), the J call TRBJ1-3; D uncertain. Germline V gene data show CDR1 as LGHDT and CDR2 as YNNKEL (reference sequence). The CDR3 is 13 amino acids. The CDR3 DNA is TGTGCCAGCAGCCTCCTCAGTGGAGACACCATATATTTT. Its translation: CASSLLSGDTIYF.

This rearrangement joins TRBV28 to TRBJ1-2, with TRBD1 matching over 9 bases. V lost 6 bases to trimming and J lost 3 bases; unmatched junction nucleotides: 5. Germline assignment: CDR1 MDHEN and CDR2 SYDVKM. This CDR3 is built from 14 residues. CDR3 DNA sequence: TGTGCCAGCAGCACCACAGGGGGCGACTATGGCTACACCTTC. Amino acids: CASSTTGGDYGYTF.

This rearrangement joins TRBV2 to TRBJ1-1; D gene unclear. The CDR3 loop spans 13 amino acids. The V and J ends lost 6 bases and 0 bases respectively, with 8 bases between them. Germline V gene lookup returns CDR1 SNHLY and CDR2 FYNNEI. Here the CDR3 DNA reads TGTGCCAGCAGCAATACAGTGAACACTGAAGCTTTCTTT. Residues: CASSNTVNTEAFF.